Listed below are T cell receptor beta chains from one sample, sequenced in a study of breast tumors, draining lymph nodes, adjacent tissues. TCRdb fed the multiplex PCR reads into MiXCR, producing one record per CDR3 protein. The sample lists about 150,000 distinct CDR3 sequences; around 24% were seen once. Specimen: axillary lymph node tissue. The receptors were sampled from a female donor with breast cancer. Some clones in this sample may be carry-over from other donors' samples. CDR3s include the opening cysteine and the closing phenylalanine or tryptophan. Each record gives: J gene, D gene, V gene, clone size, CDR3 protein, CDR3 DNA. D genes are given only for firm matches. Size is stated for part of the rows, as once, few or many counts, or as a class when the clone is expanded.

J gene: TRBJ2-3
D gene: .
V gene: TRBV29-1
clone size: few
CDR3 protein: CSVAQGLSTDTQYF
CDR3 DNA: TGCAGCGTTGCCCAGGGCCTAAGCACAGATACGCAGTATTTT

J gene: TRBJ2-7
D gene: .
V gene: TRBV5-1
clone size: many
CDR3 protein: CASREGVEQYF
CDR3 DNA: TGCGCCAGCAGGGAAGGGGTTGAGCAGTACTTC

J gene: TRBJ2-1
D gene: TRBD2
V gene: TRBV30
clone size: many
CDR3 protein: CAWRRSGGSYEQFF
CDR3 DNA: TGTGCCTGGAGGAGATCGGGCGGGAGCTATGAGCAGTTCTTC

J gene: TRBJ2-3
D gene: .
V gene: TRBV10-3
clone size: many
CDR3 protein: CAISESSRVRTDTQYF
CDR3 DNA: TGTGCCATCAGTGAGTCGAGTCGGGTGCGCACAGATACGCAGTATTTT

J gene: TRBJ2-7
D gene: .
V gene: TRBV27
clone size: .
CDR3 protein: CASSLLRFGDPYEQYF
CDR3 DNA: TGTGCCAGCAGTTTACTTCGTTTTGGGGATCCCTACGAGCAGTACTTC

J gene: TRBJ2-5
D gene: TRBD2
V gene: TRBV18
clone size: many
CDR3 protein: CASSPQSAGALKTQYF
CDR3 DNA: TGTGCCAGCTCACCACAATCAGCGGGAGCGCTTAAGACCCAGTACTTC

J gene: TRBJ2-1
D gene: .
V gene: TRBV20-1
clone size: many
CDR3 protein: CSATTNEQFF
CDR3 DNA: TGCAGTGCTACCACAAATGAGCAGTTCTTC

J gene: TRBJ2-7
D gene: TRBD2
V gene: TRBV5-1
clone size: many
CDR3 protein: CASSTTSGGIEQYF
CDR3 DNA: TGCGCCAGCAGCACGACTAGCGGGGGAATCGAGCAGTACTTC

J gene: TRBJ2-7
D gene: .
V gene: TRBV12-3/TRBV12-4
clone size: many
CDR3 protein: CASSFPGGGTYEQYF
CDR3 DNA: TGTGCCAGCAGTTTTCCCGGAGGGGGTACCTACGAGCAGTACTTC

J gene: TRBJ2-1
D gene: TRBD2
V gene: TRBV7-8
clone size: many
CDR3 protein: CASSLGPGLAGGPRNEQFF
CDR3 DNA: TGTGCCAGCAGCTTAGGTCCGGGACTAGCGGGAGGGCCGAGGAATGAGCAGTTCTTC

J gene: TRBJ2-3
D gene: .
V gene: TRBV29-1
clone size: many
CDR3 protein: CSVVWGASTDTQYF
CDR3 DNA: TGCAGCGTTGTTTGGGGGGCGAGCACAGATACGCAGTATTTT

J gene: TRBJ2-2
D gene: .
V gene: TRBV15
clone size: many
CDR3 protein: CATSSPNSFGITGELFF
CDR3 DNA: TGTGCCACCAGCAGCCCTAACAGCTTCGGCATTACCGGGGAGCTGTTTTTT

J gene: TRBJ2-2
D gene: TRBD2
V gene: TRBV30
clone size: few
CDR3 protein: CAWSVRNSGKVTGELFF
CDR3 DNA: TGTGCCTGGAGTGTACGTAATAGCGGGAAGGTCACCGGGGAGCTGTTTTTT

J gene: TRBJ2-1
D gene: TRBD2
V gene: TRBV29-1
clone size: few
CDR3 protein: CGGESRGDNEQFF
CDR3 DNA: TGCGGCGGCGAATCTCGGGGGGACAATGAGCAGTTCTTC

J gene: TRBJ2-2
D gene: TRBD2
V gene: TRBV12-3/TRBV12-4
clone size: many
CDR3 protein: CASSSMTSGSGELFF
CDR3 DNA: TGTGCCAGCAGTTCAATGACTAGCGGGAGTGGGGAGCTGTTTTTT

J gene: TRBJ2-5
D gene: .
V gene: TRBV3-1
clone size: .
CDR3 protein: CASRGYGPGETQYF
CDR3 DNA: TGTGCCAGCCGGGGGTATGGCCCAGGAGAGACCCAGTACTTC

J gene: TRBJ2-3
D gene: .
V gene: TRBV5-1
clone size: many
CDR3 protein: CASSFAHQDRDEDTQYF
CDR3 DNA: TGCGCCAGCAGCTTCGCACACCAGGATCGGGACGAAGATACGCAGTATTTT

J gene: TRBJ1-5
D gene: .
V gene: TRBV2
clone size: many
CDR3 protein: CASSGGDSNQPQHF
CDR3 DNA: TGTGCCAGCAGTGGAGGGGATAGCAATCAGCCCCAGCATTTT

J gene: TRBJ2-3
D gene: .
V gene: TRBV11-3
clone size: few
CDR3 protein: CASQRGGSTQYF
CDR3 DNA: TGTGCCTCCCAGAGAGGAGGGTCCACGCAGTATTTT

J gene: TRBJ1-2
D gene: TRBD1
V gene: TRBV11-2
clone size: many
CDR3 protein: CASSLTGGSNYGYTF
CDR3 DNA: TGTGCCAGCAGCTTAACAGGGGGCTCTAACTATGGCTACACCTTC